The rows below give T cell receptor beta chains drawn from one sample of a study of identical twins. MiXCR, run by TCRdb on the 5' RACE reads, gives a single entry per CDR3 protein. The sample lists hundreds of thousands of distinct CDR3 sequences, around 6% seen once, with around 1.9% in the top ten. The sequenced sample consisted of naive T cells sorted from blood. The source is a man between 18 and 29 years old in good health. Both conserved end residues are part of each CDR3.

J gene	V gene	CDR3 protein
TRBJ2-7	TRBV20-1	CSASGRAAYEQYF
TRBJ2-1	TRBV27	CASSGLAATSSYNEQFF
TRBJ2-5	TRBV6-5	CASSYWGTGRETQYF
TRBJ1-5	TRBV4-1	CASSQEDGNQPQHF
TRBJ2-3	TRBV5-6	CASSSPAVRQSPDTQYF
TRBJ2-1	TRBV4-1	CASSHVDRTPYNEQFF
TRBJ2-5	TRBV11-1	CASSPGTVEETQYF
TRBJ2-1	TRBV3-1	CASSQTSGRGSYNEQFF
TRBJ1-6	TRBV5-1	CASSIWSGEESPLHF
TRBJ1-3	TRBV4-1	CASSQVGLSGNTIYF
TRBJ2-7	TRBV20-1	CSAKLTGQGTGQYF
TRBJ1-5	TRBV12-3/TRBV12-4	CASSRDSGIQPQHF
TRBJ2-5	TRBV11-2	CASSDTSGRAKTQYF
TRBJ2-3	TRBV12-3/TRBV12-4	CASIEEEGDTQYF
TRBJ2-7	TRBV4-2	CASSIRLLYEQYF
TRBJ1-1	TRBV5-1	CASSLVPGGTEAFF
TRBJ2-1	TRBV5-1	CASSLGSLVLAGLDEQFF
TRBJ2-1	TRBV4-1	CASSQDGSGSNEQFF
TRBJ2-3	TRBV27	CASSFRSWTSGESTDTQYF
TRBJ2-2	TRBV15	CATSRDMAAIASGELFF
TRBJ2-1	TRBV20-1	CSAREGRGPTYNEQFF
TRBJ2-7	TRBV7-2	CASSLARSERTYEQYF
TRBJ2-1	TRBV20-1	CSARDIGTGGSYNEQFF
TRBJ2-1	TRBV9	CASSVGRAASYNEQFF
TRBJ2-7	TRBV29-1	CSVDGLAGDRPYEQYF
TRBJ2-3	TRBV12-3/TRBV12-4	CASSLSRAENTDTQYF
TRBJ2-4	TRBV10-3	CAISEPQGGSVENIQYF
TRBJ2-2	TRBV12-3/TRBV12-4	CASSLGGQWRTGELFF
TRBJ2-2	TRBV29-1	CSVEGAGVDRELFF
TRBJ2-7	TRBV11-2	CASSTLSGSSYEQYF
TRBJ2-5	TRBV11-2	CASSLGGQTQYF
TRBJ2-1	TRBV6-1	CASQREWGNEQFF
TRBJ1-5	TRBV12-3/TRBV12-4	CASSLSGTVGQPQHF
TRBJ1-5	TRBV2	CASSGPWQGLQPQHF
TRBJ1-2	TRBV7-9	CASSFAGVFGYTF
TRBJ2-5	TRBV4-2	CASSQATGETQYF
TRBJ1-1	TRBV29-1	CSVVSAAGTEAFF
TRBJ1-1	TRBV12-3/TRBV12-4	CASSLSRMNTEAFF
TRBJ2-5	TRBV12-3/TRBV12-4	CARKETQYF
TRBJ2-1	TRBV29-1	CSAGTGYNEQFF
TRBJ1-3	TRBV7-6	CASSRTVSGNTIYF
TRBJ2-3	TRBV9	CASSPGHSTGTDTQYF
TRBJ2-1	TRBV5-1	CASSLQAAGEVVNEQFF
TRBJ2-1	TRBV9	CASSGPPGLYYNEQFF
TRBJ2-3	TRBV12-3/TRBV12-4	CASSPPLGFTDTQYF
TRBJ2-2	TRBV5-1	CASSPPGAANTGELFF
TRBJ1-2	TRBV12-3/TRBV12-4	CASTVGRGYTF
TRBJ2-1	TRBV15	CATSGSRNEQFF
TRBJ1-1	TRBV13	CASSLAAHKNTEAFF